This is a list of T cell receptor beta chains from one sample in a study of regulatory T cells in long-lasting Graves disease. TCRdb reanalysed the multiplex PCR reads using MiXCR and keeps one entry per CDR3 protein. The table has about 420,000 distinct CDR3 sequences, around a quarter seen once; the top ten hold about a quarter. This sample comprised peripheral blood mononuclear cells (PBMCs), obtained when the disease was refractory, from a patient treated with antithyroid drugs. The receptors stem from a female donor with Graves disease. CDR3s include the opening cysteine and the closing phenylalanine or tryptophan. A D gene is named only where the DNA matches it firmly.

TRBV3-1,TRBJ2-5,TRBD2,CASSPGLADQETQYF
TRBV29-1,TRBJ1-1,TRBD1,CSVSPGQDGEAFF
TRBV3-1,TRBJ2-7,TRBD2,CASSRRAGTSRHEQYF
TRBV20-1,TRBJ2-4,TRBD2,CSGSFISGKGDIQYF
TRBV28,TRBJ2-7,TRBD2,CASKGRVYEQYF
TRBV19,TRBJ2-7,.,CASSMGWGRSYEQYF
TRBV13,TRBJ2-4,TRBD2,CASSLYRGGRPTQYF
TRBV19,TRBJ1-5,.,CATSQRDQPQHF
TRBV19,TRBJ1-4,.,CASSMDLNEKLFF
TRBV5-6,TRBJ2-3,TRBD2,CASSFPSGLTDTQYF
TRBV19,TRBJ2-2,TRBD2,CATGTSGVNTGELFF
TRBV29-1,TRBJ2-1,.,CGVEEPGRVNEQFF
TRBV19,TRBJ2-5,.,CASSPGLGSQETQYF
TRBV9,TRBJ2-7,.,CASSVGVGTFYEQYF
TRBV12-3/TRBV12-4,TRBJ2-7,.,CASTSREDEQYF
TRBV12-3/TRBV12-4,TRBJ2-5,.,CASSPGRQETQYF
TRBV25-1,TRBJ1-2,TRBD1,CASSRAGQGVGYTF
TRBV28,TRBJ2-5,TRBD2,CASSSPKGGEGKRETQYF
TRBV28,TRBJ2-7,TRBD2,CASSGTSASSYEQYF
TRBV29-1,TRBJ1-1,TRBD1,CSVEDFSTGGRTEAFF
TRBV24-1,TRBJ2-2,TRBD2,CATSDLTSGRVENTGELFF